Sequencing of this TCR beta chain was carried out in a study of beta chain features in type 1 diabetes. Study-wide points: The naive, central memory and Treg TCRB repertoires of patients appeared to be more similar to one another than those of healthy donors. Shortening that was moderate but significant affected the TCRB CDR3s of Type 1 diabetes patients in all four CD4+ subsets.

Notes on this clone: Its target is not known.

The authors reverse transcribed all of the isolated RNA, so sequencing captured expressed TCRB transcripts. TCRdb keeps only in-frame clones here, not all; method: immunoSEQ multiplex PCR. The sample has 810,000 or so clones, roughly 15% seen once; the top ten hold about 0.02%. Germline CDR1 and CDR2: MGHRA and YSYEKL. The germline V and J ends were trimmed by 0 bases and 6 bases, with 14 bases remaining between them. The CDR3 sequence is 15 residues long. Sequencing used naive CD4+ T cells from blood. This chain links TRBV4-1 with TRBJ2-5; perhaps TRBD2 as D (5 bases). The sequence was obtained from a woman aged 18-29 years in good health. CDR3 residues: CASSQDASGEKTQYF. CDR3 DNA sequence: TGCGCCAGCAGCCAAGATGCGTCCGGGGAGAAGACCCAGTACTTC.